The clone carrying this TCR beta chain was seen many times. A library of TCRbeta sequences, prepared with unique molecular identifiers, was generated. TCRdb fed the PCR reads into MiXCR, producing one record per CDR3 protein. Of more than 15,000 distinct CDR3 sequences listed, under 6.5% are singletons. These data are taken from a study of T-cell reconstitution after alpha-beta-depleted transplantation in children. The CDR3 sequence is 13 residues long. V was cut by 6 bases and J by 6 bases, with 13 bases left in between. The specimen was PBMCs, collected before TCRalphabeta/CD19-depleted stem cell transplant. The chain employs TRBV12-3 or TRBV12-4 and TRBJ2-3; D is undetermined. The receptor was isolated from a boy aged 5 to 17 with acute lymphoblastic leukemia, due to receive a stem cell transplant. CDR3 DNA sequence: TGTGCCAGCAGCCAAACCTTCCTCGATACGCAGTATTTT. Translated, it gives CASSQTFLDTQYF.